This T cell receptor (beta chain) was found in a study of cytomegalovirus exposure and HLA in healthy donors. General observations from the study: In a later analysis, specific HLA alleles were associated with 15,000 to 20,000 TCR beta sequences at a 0.05 false discovery rate. According to the study, around 160 TCR beta chains were cytomegalovirus-associated.

As to this clone: Its target is unknown. Germline is not matched at one junction end, which may reflect a read error.

Primers for the PCR totalled 60 Vbeta and 13 Jbeta. TCRdb's copy holds only in-frame clones and misses some; the assay was immunoSEQ multiplex PCR. The sample includes around 95,000 clones, 74% seen only once; the top ten take 1.8%. What was sequenced was PBMCs. The source of this sequence is a male donor in good health and CMV-seronegative.

CDR3 coding DNA: TGTGCTAGCAGCTTACGGGAGAACACTGAAGCTTTCTTT. Encoded protein: CASSLRENTEAFF. The rearrangement links TRBV7-7 to TRBJ1-1; D ambiguous. This CDR3 comprises 13 residues. The germline CDR1 and CDR2 sequences are SSHAT and FNYEAQ (reference sequence).